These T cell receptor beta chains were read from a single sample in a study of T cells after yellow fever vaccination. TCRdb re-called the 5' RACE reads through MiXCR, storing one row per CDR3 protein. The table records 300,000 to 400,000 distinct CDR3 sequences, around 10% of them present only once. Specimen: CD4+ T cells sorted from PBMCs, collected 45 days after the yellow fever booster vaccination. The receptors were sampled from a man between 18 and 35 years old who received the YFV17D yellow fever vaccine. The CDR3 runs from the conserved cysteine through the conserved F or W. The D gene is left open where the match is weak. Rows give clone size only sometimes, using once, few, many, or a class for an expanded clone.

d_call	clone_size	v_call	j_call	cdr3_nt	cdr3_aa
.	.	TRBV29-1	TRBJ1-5	TGCAGCGTGGGAGACGGATCCTATCAGCCCCAGCATTTT	CSVGDGSYQPQHF
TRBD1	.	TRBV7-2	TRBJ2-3	TGTGCCAGCAGCTACGGACAGGGGGCTTTTCGCACAGATACGCAGTATTTT	CASSYGQGAFRTDTQYF
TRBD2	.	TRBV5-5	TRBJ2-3	TGTGCCAGCAGCTCCGAGGGACTAGCGGGGAACACAGATACGCAGTATTTT	CASSSEGLAGNTDTQYF
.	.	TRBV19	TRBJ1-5	TGTGCCAGTAGTATCGATGGGGTAAGCAATCAGCCCCAGCATTTT	CASSIDGVSNQPQHF
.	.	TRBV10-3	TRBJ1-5	TGTGCCATCACAAGGGACGTCAATCAGCCCCAGCATTTT	CAITRDVNQPQHF
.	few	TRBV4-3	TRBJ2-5	TGCGCCAGCAGCCAGGAACTTCAAGAGACCCAGTACTTC	CASSQELQETQYF
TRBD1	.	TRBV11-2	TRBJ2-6	TGTGCCAGCAGCCAAGGGACAGGGTTATCCGGGGCCAACGTCCTGACTTTC	CASSQGTGLSGANVLTF
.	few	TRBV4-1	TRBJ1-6	TGCGCCAGCAATAGGCCGGGGCAGATTAATTCACCCCTCCACTTT	CASNRPGQINSPLHF
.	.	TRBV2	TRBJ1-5	TGTGCCAGCAGCTACGACAGACCCCATCAGCCCCAGCATTTT	CASSYDRPHQPQHF
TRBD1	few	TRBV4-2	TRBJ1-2	TGTGCCAGCAGCCAAGATCCCCAGGGGGCTGACGGCTACACCTTC	CASSQDPQGADGYTF
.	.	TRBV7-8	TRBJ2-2	TGTGCCAGCAGCTTAGGCGATAGGACCGGGGAGCTGTTTTTT	CASSLGDRTGELFF
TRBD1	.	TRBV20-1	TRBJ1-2	TGCAGTGGTATCAGGGGGCTCGCGAATGGCTACACCTTC	CSGIRGLANGYTF